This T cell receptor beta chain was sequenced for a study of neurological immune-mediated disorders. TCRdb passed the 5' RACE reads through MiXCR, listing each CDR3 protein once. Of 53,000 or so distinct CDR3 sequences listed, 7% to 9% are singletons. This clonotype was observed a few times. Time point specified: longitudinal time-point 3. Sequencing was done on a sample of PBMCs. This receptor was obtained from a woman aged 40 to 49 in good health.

In DNA form, the CDR3 reads TGTGCCAGCTCACCGGAGGGGCCAGGAAACAATCAGCCCCAGCATTTT. Its translation is CASSPEGPGNNQPQHF. The chain uses TRBV18 and TRBJ1-5; possible D gene TRBD1, 5 bases. CDR3 length: 16 residues. V was clipped by 3 bases and J by 3 bases, with 15 bases between them. Germline V lookup: CDR1 KGHSH, CDR2 LQKENI.